The rows below give T cell receptor beta chains drawn from one sample of a study of response to subunit inactivated influenza vaccine. Each CDR3 protein is one row after TCRdb ran MiXCR on the RT-PCR reads. The repertoire holds 500,000 to 650,000 distinct CDR3 sequences, with less than 8% as singletons. The starting material was PBMCs from blood, obtained 23 to 25 months after vaccination. The receptors originated from a man in his fifties or sixties who received an inactivated influenza vaccine. The CDR3 runs from the conserved cysteine through the conserved F or W. D genes are given only for firm matches. Only some rows state a clone size, as once, few, many or a class for expanded clones.

V,J,size,D,CDR3,DNA
TRBV5-1,TRBJ2-7,few,NA,CASKTGTTGEEYF,TGCGCCAGCAAGACCGGGACGACAGGCGAGGAGTACTTC
TRBV6-5,TRBJ1-1,NA,TRBD1,CASSYSLRTGGLFIEAFF,TGTGCCAGCAGTTACTCGCTAAGGACAGGGGGGTTGTTTATTGAAGCTTTCTTT
TRBV5-1,TRBJ2-2,many,NA,CASSLRQDGELFF,TGCGCCAGCAGCTTGCGACAGGACGGGGAGCTGTTTTTT
TRBV5-1,TRBJ2-2,NA,TRBD1,CASSPAGTGTSGELFF,TGCGCCAGCAGCCCGGCCGGGACAGGGACGTCCGGGGAGCTGTTTTTT
TRBV9,TRBJ2-1,many,TRBD2,CASSVAPTSGRGEQFF,TGTGCCAGCAGCGTAGCCCCGACTAGCGGGAGGGGGGAGCAGTTCTTC
TRBV7-9,TRBJ1-4,many,TRBD1,CASNPGGEKLFF,TGTGCCAGCAACCCAGGGGGCGAAAAACTGTTTTTT
TRBV18,TRBJ2-3,many,NA,CASSPGPQDRLLTQYF,TGTGCCAGCTCACCTGGTCCCCAGGACCGCTTGCTTACGCAGTATTTT
TRBV29-1,TRBJ2-1,NA,NA,CSVEGTASSYNEQFF,TGCAGCGTTGAAGGGACGGCGAGCTCCTACAATGAGCAGTTCTTC
TRBV10-3,TRBJ1-2,NA,NA,CAITTDSTGIYGYTF,TGTGCCATCACGACCGACTCAACAGGCATCTATGGCTACACCTTC
TRBV5-1,TRBJ1-3,few,NA,CASSLAGFLSGNTIYF,TGCGCCAGCAGCTTGGCGGGATTCCTCTCTGGAAACACCATATATTTT
TRBV9,TRBJ2-5,many,NA,CASSAQWGTQYF,TGTGCCAGCAGCGCACAGTGGGGGACCCAGTACTTC
TRBV20-1,TRBJ1-6,few,TRBD1,CSASATGTVSPLHF,TGCAGTGCTAGCGCTACAGGGACAGTGTCACCCCTCCACTTT
TRBV13,TRBJ2-5,many,NA,CASSIRYRAYVAETQYF,TGTGCCAGCAGCATCCGATACCGGGCCTATGTGGCAGAGACCCAGTACTTC
TRBV20-1,TRBJ2-7,few,NA,CSAAISERYEQYF,TGCAGTGCTGCGATTAGCGAGAGATACGAGCAGTACTTC
TRBV20-1,TRBJ2-1,few,TRBD2,CSARVPLAGVEQFF,TGCAGTGCTAGAGTTCCACTAGCGGGAGTTGAGCAGTTCTTC
TRBV19,TRBJ1-2,many,NA,CASSNDLDSPYGYTF,TGTGCCAGTAGTAACGACCTTGACAGTCCCTATGGCTACACCTTC
TRBV5-5,TRBJ1-6,NA,TRBD1,CASSLHWTGGLSPLHF,TGTGCCAGCAGCTTACACTGGACAGGGGGCCTTTCACCCCTCCACTTT
TRBV20-1,TRBJ1-5,NA,NA,CSASGVNQPQHF,TGCAGTGCTAGCGGAGTCAATCAGCCCCAGCATTTT
TRBV28,TRBJ2-3,few,TRBD2,CATRGSGDLRAGPDTQYF,TGTGCCACCCGTGGGTCGGGGGACCTAAGAGCGGGACCAGATACGCAGTATTTT
TRBV12-3/TRBV12-4,TRBJ1-3,many,TRBD1,CASSSPDRGVGNTIYF,TGTGCCAGCAGTTCGCCGGACAGGGGGGTAGGAAACACCATATATTTT
TRBV20-1,TRBJ2-1,NA,NA,CSATRRGSMGEQFF,TGCAGTGCTACCCGGCGGGGCAGTATGGGTGAGCAGTTCTTC
TRBV12-3/TRBV12-4,TRBJ2-7,many,NA,CASMEDSNYEQYF,TGTGCCAGCATGGAGGACTCGAACTACGAGCAGTACTTC
TRBV13,TRBJ2-7,once,NA,CASSLYERLYEQYF,TGTGCCAGCAGCTTATATGAGCGGCTATACGAGCAGTACTTC
TRBV5-6,TRBJ1-3,many,NA,CASSEMGGGNTIYF,TGTGCCAGCAGCGAAATGGGCGGTGGAAACACCATATATTTT
TRBV24-1,TRBJ2-5,NA,NA,CATSDLSSRGETQYF,TGTGCCACCAGTGATTTAAGTTCCAGGGGAGAGACCCAGTACTTC
TRBV6-1,TRBJ2-2,NA,TRBD1,CASSKTGRTGELFF,TGTGCCAGCAGTAAGACAGGGCGGACCGGGGAGCTGTTTTTT
TRBV7-9,TRBJ1-1,NA,TRBD1,CASSPRTGGRHTEAFF,TGTGCCAGCAGCCCGCGGACAGGGGGCAGGCACACTGAAGCTTTCTTT
TRBV28,TRBJ2-7,many,NA,CAAWGQSGSYEQYF,TGTGCCGCTTGGGGGCAGTCGGGCTCCTACGAGCAGTACTTC
TRBV14,TRBJ2-5,many,TRBD2,CASSQDTAGGSPQQYF,TGTGCCAGCAGCCAAGATACAGCGGGAGGGTCCCCGCAACAGTACTTC
TRBV20-1,TRBJ2-5,few,NA,CSALPLQRRVHETQYF,TGCAGTGCTTTACCCCTACAACGGAGGGTTCATGAGACCCAGTACTTC
TRBV5-1,TRBJ2-3,many,NA,CASSFNPADTQYF,TGCGCCAGCAGCTTCAACCCCGCAGATACGCAGTATTTT
TRBV10-3,TRBJ1-6,few,TRBD1,CATALDRASGPLHF,TGTGCCACCGCGTTGGACAGGGCGTCGGGACCCCTCCACTTT
TRBV3-1,TRBJ2-1,few,NA,CASSRMENEQFF,TGTGCCAGCAGCCGCATGGAAAATGAGCAGTTCTTC
TRBV29-1,TRBJ2-7,NA,TRBD1,CSVEAGGFNSYEQYF,TGCAGCGTTGAAGCAGGGGGCTTTAACTCCTACGAGCAGTACTTC
TRBV30,TRBJ2-3,NA,TRBD1,CAWSRGVGGSPDTQYF,TGTGCCTGGAGCCGTGGGGTAGGGGGCTCACCAGATACGCAGTATTTT
TRBV12-3/TRBV12-4,TRBJ2-3,few,TRBD2,CASRRLAGSITDTQYF,TGTGCCAGCCGGCGGCTAGCGGGGTCTATCACAGATACGCAGTATTTT
TRBV5-1,TRBJ2-3,many,NA,CASSLGTVVTDTQYF,TGCGCCAGCAGCTTGGGGACGGTCGTCACAGATACGCAGTATTTT
TRBV12-3/TRBV12-4,TRBJ1-2,NA,TRBD1,CASSAGQGAGYTF,TGTGCCAGCAGCGCCGGACAGGGGGCCGGCTACACCTTC
TRBV9,TRBJ1-5,few,NA,CASSVEDSNQPQHF,TGTGCCAGCAGCGTAGAGGACAGCAATCAGCCCCAGCATTTT
TRBV12-3/TRBV12-4,TRBJ2-4,few,NA,CASSSLDLDGDIQYF,TGTGCCAGCAGCTCGCTGGATCTCGATGGGGACATTCAGTACTTC
TRBV7-2,TRBJ2-5,many,TRBD1,CASSPHRGLEETQYF,TGTGCCAGCAGCCCCCACAGGGGGTTGGAGGAGACCCAGTACTTC
TRBV15,TRBJ1-6,NA,NA,CATSRGRENSPLHF,TGTGCCACCAGCAGGGGACGGGAAAATTCACCCCTCCACTTT
TRBV7-8,TRBJ2-7,NA,NA,CASSQGRGGEQYF,TGTGCCAGCAGCCAGGGGCGGGGAGGCGAGCAGTACTTC
TRBV28,TRBJ2-1,few,TRBD1,CASSFLTGGKYDEQFF,TGTGCCAGCAGCTTTCTGACAGGGGGCAAATACGATGAGCAGTTCTTC
TRBV5-1,TRBJ2-5,once,NA,CASSLGVESWTETQYF,TGCGCCAGCAGTCTGGGGGTGGAGTCGTGGACAGAGACCCAGTACTTC
TRBV20-1,TRBJ2-7,many,NA,CSVNAQSSSYEQYF,TGCAGTGTTAATGCGCAGTCGAGCTCCTACGAGCAGTACTTC
TRBV5-1,TRBJ2-5,many,TRBD2,CASSSGLAGGETQYF,TGCGCCAGCAGCTCGGGACTAGCGGGGGGAGAGACCCAGTACTTC
TRBV5-1,TRBJ2-5,many,TRBD1,CASSLAGGKETQYF,TGTGCCAGCAGTTTGGCAGGGGGCAAAGAGACCCAGTACTTC
TRBV4-3,TRBJ2-3,NA,NA,CASASDGSSTDTQYF,TGCGCCAGCGCCTCGGACGGATCTAGCACAGATACGCAGTATTTT
TRBV11-2,TRBJ2-1,NA,TRBD2,CASSRLRREVPGEQFF,TGTGCCAGCAGCCGACTCAGGCGGGAGGTACCTGGTGAGCAGTTCTTC
TRBV5-1,TRBJ1-2,few,NA,CASSLRGGDGYTF,TGCGCCAGCAGTCTCCGGGGCGGGGATGGCTACACCTTC
TRBV7-9,TRBJ1-3,few,NA,CASSLGGYSGNTIYF,TGTGCCAGCAGCTTAGGAGGGTACTCTGGAAACACCATATATTTT
TRBV12-3/TRBV12-4,TRBJ2-3,few,TRBD2,CASSLRAGGPYTDTQYF,TGTGCCAGCAGTTTAAGGGCGGGGGGCCCTTACACAGATACGCAGTATTTT
TRBV28,TRBJ2-3,many,NA,CASSGPASTDTQYF,TGTGCCAGCAGTGGCCCTGCTAGCACAGATACGCAGTATTTT